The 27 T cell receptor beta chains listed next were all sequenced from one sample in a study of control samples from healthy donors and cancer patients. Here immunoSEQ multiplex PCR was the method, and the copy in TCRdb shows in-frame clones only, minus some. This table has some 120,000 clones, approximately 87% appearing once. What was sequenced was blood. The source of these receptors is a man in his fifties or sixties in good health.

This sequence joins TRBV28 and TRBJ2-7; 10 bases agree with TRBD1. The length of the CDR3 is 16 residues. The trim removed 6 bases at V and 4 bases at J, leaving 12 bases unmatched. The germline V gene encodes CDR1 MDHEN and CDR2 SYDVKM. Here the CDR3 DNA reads TGTGCCAGCAGCCGTTCTATCCCGGGACAGGGGTACGAGCAGTACTTC. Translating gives CASSRSIPGQGYEQYF.

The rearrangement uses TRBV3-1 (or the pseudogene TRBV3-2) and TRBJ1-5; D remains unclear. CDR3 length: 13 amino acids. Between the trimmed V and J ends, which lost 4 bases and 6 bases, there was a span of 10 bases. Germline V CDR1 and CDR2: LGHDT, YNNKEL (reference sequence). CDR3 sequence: CASSPPGGQPQHF. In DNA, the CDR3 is TGTGCCAGCAGCCCCCCCGGAGGTCAGCCCCAGCATTTT.

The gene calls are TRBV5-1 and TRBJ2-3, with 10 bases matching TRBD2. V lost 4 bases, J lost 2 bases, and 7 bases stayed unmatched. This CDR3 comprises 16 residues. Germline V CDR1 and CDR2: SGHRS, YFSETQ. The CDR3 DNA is TGCGCCAGCAGCGAGATTAGCGGGGGGTACACAGATACGCAGTATTTT. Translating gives CASSEISGGYTDTQYF.

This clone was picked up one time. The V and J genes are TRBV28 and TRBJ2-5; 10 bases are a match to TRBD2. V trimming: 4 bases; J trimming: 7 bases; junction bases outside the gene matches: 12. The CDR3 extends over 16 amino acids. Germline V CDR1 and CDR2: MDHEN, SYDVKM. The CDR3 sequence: CASSSGAASGGSTQYF. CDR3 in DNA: TGTGCCAGCAGTTCCGGGGCTGCTAGCGGGGGTTCGACCCAGTACTTC.

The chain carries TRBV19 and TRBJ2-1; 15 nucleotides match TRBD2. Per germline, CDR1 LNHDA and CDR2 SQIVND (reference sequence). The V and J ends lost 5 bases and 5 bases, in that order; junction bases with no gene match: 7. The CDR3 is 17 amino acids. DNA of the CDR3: TGTGCCAGTAGTTTTGGACTAGCGGGGGGGGCCCACAATGAGCAGTTCTTC. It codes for CASSFGLAGGAHNEQFF. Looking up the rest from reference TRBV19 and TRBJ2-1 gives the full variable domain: DGGITQSPKYLFRKEGQNVTLSCEQNLNHDAMYWYRQDPGQGLRLIYYSQIVNDFQKGDIAEGYSVSREKKESFPLTVTSAQKNPTAFYLCASSFGLAGGAHNEQFFGPGTRLTVL.

CDR3: CASSIQGTLYEQYF. The CDR3 DNA reads TGTGCCAGCAGCATACAGGGTACCCTCTACGAGCAGTACTTC. This chain links TRBV7-2 with TRBJ2-7; maybe TRBD1 (6 bases). The germline V gene has CDR1 SGHTA and CDR2 FQGNSA. CDR3 length: 14 amino acids. Deletions cut 5 bases from V and 3 bases from J, with 14 bases between.

CDR3 residues: CASSFGQGDTEAFF. The CDR3 region has the DNA TGTGCCAGCAGTTTTGGCCAGGGGGACACTGAAGCTTTCTTT. The chain employs TRBV28 and TRBJ1-1; TRBD1 matches 7 bases. CDR3 length: 14 amino acids. J lost 3 bases, V lost 3 bases, and 4 bases had no gene match. Germline V gene data show CDR1 as MDHEN and CDR2 as SYDVKM.

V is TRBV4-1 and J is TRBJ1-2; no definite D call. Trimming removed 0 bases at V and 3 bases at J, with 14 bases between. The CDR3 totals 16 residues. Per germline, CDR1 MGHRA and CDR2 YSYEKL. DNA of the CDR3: TGCGCCAGCAGCCAAGATACTATGGCGGTAGACTATGGCTACACCTTC. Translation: CASSQDTMAVDYGYTF.

The CDR3 sequence is CASKRTVYSNQPQHF. The DNA of the CDR3 is TGTGCCAGCAAACGGACCGTTTATAGCAATCAGCCCCAGCATTTT. This chain uses TRBV2 with TRBJ1-5; D remains ambiguous. CDR3 size: 15 residues. Germline values: CDR1 SNHLY, CDR2 FYNNEI. Trimming took 7 bases from V and 0 from J, leaving 13 bases between them. The full variable domain, in which reference TRBV2 and TRBJ1-5 provide the parts outside the CDR3, is EPEVTQTPSHQVTQMGQEVILRCVPISNHLYFYWYRQILGQKVEFLVSFYNNEISEKSEIFDDQFSVERPDGSNFTLKIRSTKLEDSAMYFCASKRTVYSNQPQHFGDGTRLSIL.

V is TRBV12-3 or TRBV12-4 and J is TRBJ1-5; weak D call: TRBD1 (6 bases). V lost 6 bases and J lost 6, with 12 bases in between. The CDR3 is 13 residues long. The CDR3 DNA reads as TGTGCCAGCAGACCGGGGGCGGGTCAGCCCCAGCATTTT. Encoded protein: CASRPGAGQPQHF.

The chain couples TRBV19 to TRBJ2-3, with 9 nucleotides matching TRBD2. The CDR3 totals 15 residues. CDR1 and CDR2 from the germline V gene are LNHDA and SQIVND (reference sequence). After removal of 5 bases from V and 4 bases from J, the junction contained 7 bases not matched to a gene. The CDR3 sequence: CASSPGLALPDTQYF. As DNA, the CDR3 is TGTGCCAGTAGTCCGGGACTAGCTCTCCCAGATACGCAGTATTTT.

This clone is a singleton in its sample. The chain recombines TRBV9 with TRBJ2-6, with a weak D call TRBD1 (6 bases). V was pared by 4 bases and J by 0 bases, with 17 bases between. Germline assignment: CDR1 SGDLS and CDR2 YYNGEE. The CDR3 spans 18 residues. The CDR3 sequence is CASSSRGSHDSGANVLTF. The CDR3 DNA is TGTGCCAGCAGCTCAAGGGGGTCCCATGACTCTGGGGCCAACGTCCTGACTTTC.

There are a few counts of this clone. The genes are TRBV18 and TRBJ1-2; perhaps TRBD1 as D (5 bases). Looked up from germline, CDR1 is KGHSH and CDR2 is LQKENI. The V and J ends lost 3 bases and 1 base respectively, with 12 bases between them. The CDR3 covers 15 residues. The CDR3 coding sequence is TGTGCCAGCTCACCCGGGGCAGGGAGTAACTATGGCTACACCTTC. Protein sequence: CASSPGAGSNYGYTF.

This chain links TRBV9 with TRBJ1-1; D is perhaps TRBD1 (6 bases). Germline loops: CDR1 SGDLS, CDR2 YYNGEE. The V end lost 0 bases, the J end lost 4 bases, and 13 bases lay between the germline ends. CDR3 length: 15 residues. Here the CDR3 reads CASSVAGGAATEAFF. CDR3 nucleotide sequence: TGTGCCAGCAGCGTAGCTGGGGGGGCGGCCACTGAAGCTTTCTTT.

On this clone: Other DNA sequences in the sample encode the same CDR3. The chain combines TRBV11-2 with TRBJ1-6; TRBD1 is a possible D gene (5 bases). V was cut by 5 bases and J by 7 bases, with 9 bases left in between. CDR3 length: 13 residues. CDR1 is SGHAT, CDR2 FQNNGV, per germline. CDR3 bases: TGTGCCAGCAGCCCCGGGGGGAATTCACCCCTCCACTTT. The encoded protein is CASSPGGNSPLHF.

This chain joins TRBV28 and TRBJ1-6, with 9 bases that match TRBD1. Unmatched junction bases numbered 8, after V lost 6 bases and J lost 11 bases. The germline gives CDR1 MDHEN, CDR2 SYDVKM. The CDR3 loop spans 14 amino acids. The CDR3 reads CASRLGTGRTPLHF. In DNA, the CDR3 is TGTGCCAGCAGACTCGGGACAGGGAGGACACCCCTCCACTTT.

Written as DNA, the CDR3 is TGCGCCAGCAGCTTGGTTACCGTTCGGGACACTGAAGCTTTCTTT. As protein: CASSLVTVRDTEAFF. This chain uses TRBV5-1 with TRBJ1-1; D gene unclear. V gave up 0 bases and J gave up 3 bases, with 12 bases separating them. Per the germline V gene, CDR1 is SGHRS and CDR2 is YFSETQ. CDR3 length: 15 residues.

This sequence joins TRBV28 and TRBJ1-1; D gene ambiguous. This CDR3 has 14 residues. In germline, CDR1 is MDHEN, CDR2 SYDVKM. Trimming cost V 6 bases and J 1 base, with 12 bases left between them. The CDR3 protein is CASRTRLTNTEAFF. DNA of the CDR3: TGTGCCAGCAGAACACGGCTAACGAACACTGAAGCTTTCTTT.

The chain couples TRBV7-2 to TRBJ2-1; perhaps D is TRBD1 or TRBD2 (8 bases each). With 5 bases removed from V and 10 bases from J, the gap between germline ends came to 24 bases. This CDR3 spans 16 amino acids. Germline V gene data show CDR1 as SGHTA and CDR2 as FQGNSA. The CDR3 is CASSPGGTGSTKEQFF. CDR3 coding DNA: TGTGCCAGCAGCCCGGGGGGGACAGGTTCTACAAAGGAGCAGTTCTTC.

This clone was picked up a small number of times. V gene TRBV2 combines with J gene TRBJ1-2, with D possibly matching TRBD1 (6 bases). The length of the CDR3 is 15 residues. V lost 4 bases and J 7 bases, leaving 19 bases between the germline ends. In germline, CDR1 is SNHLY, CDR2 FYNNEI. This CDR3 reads CASSANRQGRSGYTF. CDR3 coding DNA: TGTGCCAGCAGTGCTAACCGGCAGGGGCGGAGTGGCTACACCTTC.

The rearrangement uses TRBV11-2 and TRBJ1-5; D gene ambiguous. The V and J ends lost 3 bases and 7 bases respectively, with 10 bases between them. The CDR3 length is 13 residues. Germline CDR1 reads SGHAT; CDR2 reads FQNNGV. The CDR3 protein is CASSFEERQPQHF. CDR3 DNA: TGTGCCAGCAGCTTCGAGGAGAGGCAGCCCCAGCATTTT. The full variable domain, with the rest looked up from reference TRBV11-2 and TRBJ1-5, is EAGVAQSPRYKIIEKRQSVAFWCNPISGHATLYWYQQILGQGPKLLIQFQNNGVVDDSQLPKDRFSAERLKGVDSTLKIQPAKLEDSAVYLCASSFEERQPQHFGDGTRLSIL.

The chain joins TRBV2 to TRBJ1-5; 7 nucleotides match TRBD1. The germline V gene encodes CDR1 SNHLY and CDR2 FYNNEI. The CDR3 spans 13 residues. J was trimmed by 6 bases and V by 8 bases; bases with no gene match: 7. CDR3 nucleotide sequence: TGTGCCAGCGACCTGACAGGGACTCAGCCCCAGCATTTT. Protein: CASDLTGTQPQHF.

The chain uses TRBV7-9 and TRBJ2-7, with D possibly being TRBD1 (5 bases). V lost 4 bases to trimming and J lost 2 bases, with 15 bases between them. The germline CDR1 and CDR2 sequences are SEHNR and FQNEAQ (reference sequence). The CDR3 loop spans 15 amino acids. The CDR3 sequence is CASSSFPDKAYEQYF. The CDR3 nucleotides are TGTGCCAGCAGCTCTTTTCCGGACAAGGCCTACGAGCAGTACTTC.

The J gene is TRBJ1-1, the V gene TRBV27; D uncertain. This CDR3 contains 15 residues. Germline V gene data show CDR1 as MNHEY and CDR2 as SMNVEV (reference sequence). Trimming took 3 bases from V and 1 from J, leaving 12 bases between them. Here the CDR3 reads CASSLTPTENTEAFF. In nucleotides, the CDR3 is TGTGCCAGCAGTTTGACCCCAACAGAGAACACTGAAGCTTTCTTT.

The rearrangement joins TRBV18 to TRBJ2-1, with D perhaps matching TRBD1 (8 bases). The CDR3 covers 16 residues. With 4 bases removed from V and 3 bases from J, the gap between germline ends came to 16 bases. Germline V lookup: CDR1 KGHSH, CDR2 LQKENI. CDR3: CASSQRTGTIYNEQFF. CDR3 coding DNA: TGTGCCAGCTCACAAAGGACAGGGACTATCTACAATGAGCAGTTCTTC.

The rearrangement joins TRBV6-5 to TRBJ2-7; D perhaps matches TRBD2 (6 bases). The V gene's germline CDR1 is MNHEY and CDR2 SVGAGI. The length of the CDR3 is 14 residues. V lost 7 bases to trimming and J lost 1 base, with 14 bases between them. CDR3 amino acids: CASTPSGGSYEQYF. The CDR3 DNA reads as TGTGCCAGCACCCCGTCAGGAGGGTCCTACGAGCAGTACTTC.

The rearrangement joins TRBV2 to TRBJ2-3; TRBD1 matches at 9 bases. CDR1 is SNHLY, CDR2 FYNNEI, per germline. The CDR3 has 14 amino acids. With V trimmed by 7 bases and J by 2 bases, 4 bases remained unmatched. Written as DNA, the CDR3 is TGTGCCAGCACTTGGACAGGGGCCACAGATACGCAGTATTTT. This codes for CASTWTGATDTQYF.